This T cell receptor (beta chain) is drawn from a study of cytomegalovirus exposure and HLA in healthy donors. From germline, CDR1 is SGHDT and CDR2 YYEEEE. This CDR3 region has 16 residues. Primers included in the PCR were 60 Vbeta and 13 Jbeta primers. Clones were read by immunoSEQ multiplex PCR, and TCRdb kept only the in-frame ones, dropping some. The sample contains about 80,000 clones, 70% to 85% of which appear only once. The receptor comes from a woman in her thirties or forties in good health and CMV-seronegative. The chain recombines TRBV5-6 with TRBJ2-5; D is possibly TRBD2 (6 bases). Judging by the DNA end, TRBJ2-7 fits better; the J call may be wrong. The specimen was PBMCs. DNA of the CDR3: TGTGCCAGCAGCTTGTTTAGTGGGGGGAATTGGTACGAGCAGTACTTC. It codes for CASSLFSGGNWYEQYF.